This is a list of T cell receptor beta chains from one sample in a study of blood T cell repertoires in COVID-19. Assay used: immunoSEQ multiplex PCR; TCRdb lists only in-frame clones, some missing. Here the sample spans around 94,000 clones, approximately 86% being singletons. The sample taken for sequencing was peripheral blood. The receptors were gathered from a middle-aged man with active or convalescent COVID-19. CDR3s include the opening cysteine and the closing phenylalanine or tryptophan. D genes are given only for firm matches. Expanded clones get a size class; other rows say once, few or many, or leave the size out.

D,J,V,size,DNA,CDR3
-,TRBJ2-7,TRBV19,-,TGTGCCAGTAACTATGGAGGGGGCCGCGAGCAGTACTTC,CASNYGGGREQYF
-,TRBJ1-5,TRBV18,-,TGTGCCAGCTCACCTTGGGAGGGGCAGCCCCAGCATTTT,CASSPWEGQPQHF
-,TRBJ1-1,TRBV7-9,-,TGTGCCAGCAGCCCCCCCGGGAGGTACACTGAAGCTTTCTTT,CASSPPGRYTEAFF
-,TRBJ1-2,TRBV7-2,-,TGTGCCAGCAGCTTAGACCAGGGATACTATGGCTACACCTTC,CASSLDQGYYGYTF
-,TRBJ1-3,TRBV6-5,-,TGTGCCAGCAGTTACTCCCTCGGTGGGACTAGAAACACCATATATTTT,CASSYSLGGTRNTIYF
-,TRBJ2-3,TRBV28,-,TGTGCCAGCAGTTTACCGGGACTTAGCACAGATACGCAGTATTTT,CASSLPGLSTDTQYF
TRBD2,TRBJ2-3,TRBV6-4,-,TGTGCCAGCAGTGACTCGCCGGGGGGGCCAATAGATACGCAGTATTTT,CASSDSPGGPIDTQYF
-,TRBJ1-2,TRBV28,-,TGTGCCAGCATCCCCCCAGGAGGGAGGGACCGTGGCTACACCTTC,CASIPPGGRDRGYTF
TRBD1,TRBJ2-1,TRBV5-1,-,TGCGCCAGCAGCTTAGGACAGGGTTCGGTTGCTAAAAATGAGCAGTTCTTC,CASSLGQGSVAKNEQFF
TRBD1,TRBJ2-2,TRBV5-1,-,TGCGCCAGCAGCCCCGGACAGGAACACACCGGGGAGCTGTTTTTT,CASSPGQEHTGELFF
TRBD1,TRBJ1-2,TRBV6-5,-,TGTGCCAGCAGGAGACAGGGAGAGGCCTATGGCTACACCTTC,CASRRQGEAYGYTF
TRBD1,TRBJ1-2,TRBV5-4,-,TGTGCCAGCAGCCTGACAGGGGTGGATGGCTACACCTTC,CASSLTGVDGYTF
TRBD2,TRBJ2-7,TRBV5-1,-,TGCGCCAGCAGCTTGGAGGGACTAGCCCAATACGAGCAGTACTTC,CASSLEGLAQYEQYF
TRBD1,TRBJ1-4,TRBV19,-,TGTGCCAGTAGTATGGCGGCAGGGGGAAATGAAAAACTGTTTTTT,CASSMAAGGNEKLFF
-,TRBJ1-3,TRBV19,once,TGTGCCAGTAGTCGGGCTGGAAACACCATATATTTT,CASSRAGNTIYF
-,TRBJ1-4,TRBV28,-,TGTGCCAGCAGGCCCGGGGGGGCTAATGAAAAACTGTTTTTT,CASRPGGANEKLFF
TRBD2,TRBJ2-2,TRBV2,-,TGTGCCAGCAGCGCCTCTAGCGGGGGGTACACCGGGGAGCTGTTTTTT,CASSASSGGYTGELFF
TRBD1,TRBJ2-5,TRBV7-2,-,TGTGCCAGCAGCCGGGACAGGGGCCAAGAGACCCAGTACTTC,CASSRDRGQETQYF
TRBD1,TRBJ1-5,TRBV7-2,-,TGTGCCAGCAGCTTAGGGGACAGTAGTCAGCCCCAGCATTTT,CASSLGDSSQPQHF
-,TRBJ1-1,TRBV23-1,-,TGCGCCAGCAGTCAATCAAGGACAGAGAACACTGAAGCTTTCTTT,CASSQSRTENTEAFF
-,TRBJ2-3,TRBV29-1,-,TGCAGCGTAGAGGAACCCACAGATACGCAGTATTTT,CSVEEPTDTQYF
-,TRBJ2-5,TRBV7-2,-,TGTGCCAGCAGCCCTTTACAGGGGGGGCAAGAGACCCAGTACTTC,CASSPLQGGQETQYF
TRBD1,TRBJ1-6,TRBV7-2,few,TGTGCCAGCAGCTTTACCGGGACAGAGTTCCTCCACTTT,CASSFTGTEFLHF
TRBD2,TRBJ2-5,TRBV19,-,TGTGCCAGTATGGGACTAGCGGGGGGTAAAGAGACCCAGTACTTC,CASMGLAGGKETQYF
TRBD1,TRBJ2-7,TRBV6-5,-,TGTGCCACCCGGAACGGAGGGACAGGATCCTACGAGCAGTACTTC,CATRNGGTGSYEQYF
-,TRBJ1-6,TRBV6-5,-,TGTGCCAGCACGGTCAGGGCCTATAATTCACCCCTCCACTTT,CASTVRAYNSPLHF
-,TRBJ1-3,TRBV30,-,TGTGCCTGGAGTGTATTTAGACAGACCATTCTAATTACCTCTGGAAACACCATATATTTT,CAWSVFRQTILITSGNTIYF
-,TRBJ1-4,TRBV18,-,TGTGCCAGCTCACCACCGGGAGGGACAACTAATGAAAAACTGTTTTTT,CASSPPGGTTNEKLFF
TRBD1,TRBJ1-6,TRBV28,-,TGTGCCACCGACAGGGTCAATTCACCCCTCCACTTT,CATDRVNSPLHF
-,TRBJ1-2,TRBV28,once,TGTGCCAGTCAGGGGTCCCCTGTCGGTGGTGGCTACACCTTC,CASQGSPVGGGYTF
-,TRBJ2-7,TRBV6-5,few,TGTGCCAGCAGTTACTCGCACAGGGCGGTCGAGCAGTACTTC,CASSYSHRAVEQYF
TRBD1,TRBJ1-6,TRBV4-1,-,TGCGCCAGCAGCCAAGGGACAGGGGTCTATAATTCACCCCTCCACTTT,CASSQGTGVYNSPLHF
-,TRBJ2-7,TRBV6-5,-,TGTGCCAGCAGTTACCCGGGGTCCTACGAGCAGTACTTC,CASSYPGSYEQYF
-,TRBJ1-6,TRBV4-3,-,TGCGCCAGCAGCCAAGATGGTGCAGACAGATTAAGCTCCTATAATTCACCCCTCCACTTT,CASSQDGADRLSSYNSPLHF
TRBD2,TRBJ2-1,TRBV9,-,TGTGCCAGCAGCGCCTCTAGCGGTTACAATGAGCAGTTCTTC,CASSASSGYNEQFF
TRBD2,TRBJ2-3,TRBV7-9,-,TGTGCCAGCAGTTCCGGGGGGGCCGGAGATACGCAGTATTTT,CASSSGGAGDTQYF
-,TRBJ2-1,TRBV11-3,-,TGTGCCAGCAGCTTGTCCGCGGGGTCTGAGCAGTTCTTC,CASSLSAGSEQFF
-,TRBJ1-4,TRBV7-8,-,TGTGCCAGCAGCTTGAAGGGGGGGGACGAAAAACTGTTTTTT,CASSLKGGDEKLFF
TRBD1,TRBJ2-7,TRBV5-6,-,TGTGCCAGCAGCTTTGGACAGGTCGTATACGAGCAGTACTTC,CASSFGQVVYEQYF
-,TRBJ2-6,TRBV3-1/TRBV3-2,-,TGTGCCAGCAGCGCGGGGGCCGGGGCCAACGTCCTGACTTTC,CASSAGAGANVLTF
-,TRBJ2-4,TRBV5-6,once,TGTGCCAGCAGCCTTTACTCAGGGATCCTCAAAAACATTCAGTACTTC,CASSLYSGILKNIQYF
TRBD1,TRBJ2-1,TRBV20-1,-,TGCAGTACCAGACAGGGGGGTGAGCAGTTCTTC,CSTRQGGEQFF
-,TRBJ1-2,TRBV5-1,-,TGCGCCAGCAGCCCCCGGGGAGGGGGGCATGGCTACACCTTC,CASSPRGGGHGYTF
TRBD2,TRBJ2-2,TRBV19,-,TGTGCCAGTAGTATCCGGGGGGGAGCGACATCGAACACCGGGGAGCTGTTTTTT,CASSIRGGATSNTGELFF